This T cell receptor (beta chain) was documented in a study of metastatic and nonmetastatic thyroid tumors. TCRdb re-processed the PCR reads through MiXCR. Among approximately 15,000 clones listed, 22% were seen once. There are 14 residues in the CDR3. Per germline, CDR1 MGHDK and CDR2 SYGVNS. Between the trimmed V and J ends, which lost 1 base and 5 bases, there was a span of 11 bases. To note about this clone: Its antigen is not known.

General study results and limits: Across blood and tumor, TCR beta diversity in malignant thyroid tumors was reportedly significantly higher than in benign nodules.

All patients were untreated before thyroid surgery. This chain connects TRBV25-1 to TRBJ1-2, with a weak D call TRBD1 (6 bases). This TCR was recovered from a female donor with papillary thyroid cancer or a benign thyroid nodule (not recorded which). Some clones in this sample may be carry-over from other donors' samples. Sequencing used adjacent normal tissue. The CDR3 DNA follows: TGTGCCAGCAGTGAATCCGGACAGAGTTATGGCTACACCTTC. This translates into CASSESGQSYGYTF.